This section outlines one T cell receptor (beta chain) sequence together with its context. TCRdb's copy holds only in-frame clones and misses some; the assay was immunoSEQ multiplex PCR. The sample shows tens of thousands of clones, 77% of them seen only once. The sample originates from a study of pediatric ulcerative colitis. What was sequenced was blood. The TCR was taken from a boy aged 5-17 years with moderate ulcerative colitis.

CDR3: CASSFARGDYGYTF. As DNA, the CDR3 is TGTGCCAGCAGTTTCGCCAGGGGGGACTATGGCTACACCTTC. The V gene is TRBV27, the J gene TRBJ1-2; 7 positions match TRBD1. After removal of 3 bases from V and 3 bases from J, the junction contained 4 bases not matched to a gene. The length of the CDR3 is 14 residues. Germline V gene lookup returns CDR1 MNHEY and CDR2 SMNVEV (reference sequence).